The 3 T cell receptor beta chains below were found in one sample sequenced in a study of CD8 T cells in ankylosing spondylitis. TCRdb re-called the 5' RACE reads through MiXCR, storing one row per CDR3 protein. The sample lists about 500,000 distinct CDR3 sequences; about 13% were seen once. No antigen has been assigned to these receptors. Study-wide points: The study identified a TCR beta motif of seven or eight highly homologous variants that appeared characteristic of ankylosing spondylitis blood.

Sequencing was performed on blood, either unsorted or a sorted T cell fraction (not recorded which). These receptors were taken from a male donor with ankylosing spondylitis.

The chain has TRBV6-1 and TRBJ2-1, with 7 bases matching TRBD1. Unmatched junction bases numbered 10, after V lost 11 bases and J lost 9 bases. The length of the CDR3 is 12 residues. Germline V CDR1 and CDR2: MNHNS, SASEGT. CDR3 amino acids: CAAGQGEGEQFF. CDR3 in DNA: TGTGCCGCTGGGCAGGGGGAAGGTGAGCAGTTCTTC.

This clonotype was detected ten times or more. The rearrangement uses TRBV5-1 and TRBJ2-1; TRBD1 agrees at 10 bases. Germline CDR1 SGHRS, CDR2 YFSETQ. The CDR3 consists of 15 residues. Trimming at V came to 4 bases and at J to 6 bases, leaving 7 bases not matched to a gene. CDR3 nucleotide sequence: TGCGCCAGCAGCCCAGCTGGACAGGGGGTCAATGAGCAGTTCTTC. Amino acid sequence: CASSPAGQGVNEQFF.

This clonotype has ten or more counts. The gene calls are TRBV5-4 and TRBJ2-3, with D perhaps TRBD2 (6 bases). Trimming removed 6 bases at V and 1 base at J, with 18 bases between. CDR3 length equals 16 residues. Germline CDR1 reads SGHNT; CDR2 reads YYREEE (reference sequence). CDR3 sequence reads: CASTYGQRAGTDTQYF. The CDR3, as DNA: TGTGCCAGCACCTACGGGCAGCGGGCGGGCACAGATACGCAGTATTTT.